These 5 T cell receptor beta chains were all obtained from the same sample, sequenced in a study of PD-L1 blockade in urothelial cancer. Time point meaning: pretreatment peripheral blood. Sequenced by immunoSEQ multiplex PCR; TCRdb stores in-frame clones only, minus some. Altogether tens of thousands of clones are present, roughly 80% being singletons, with the ten largest covering roughly 1.8%. Sequenced material: PBMCs, taken around atezolizumab (anti-PD-L1) treatment. These receptors were collected from a man aged 50 to 59 with urothelial cancer.

As DNA, the CDR3 is TGCGCCAGCAGTTCGGGGGCGGGACTAGCGGACAATGAGCAGTTCTTC. Translating it yields CASSSGAGLADNEQFF. The V and J genes are TRBV5-1 and TRBJ2-1; 11 nucleotides align to TRBD2. Germline CDR1 reads SGHRS; CDR2 reads YFSETQ. The V gene end was trimmed by 5 bases and the J gene end by 5 bases; junction bases not matched to a gene: 9. There are 16 residues in the CDR3.

The V gene is TRBV25-1, the J gene TRBJ1-2, with unresolved D. V gave up 5 bases and J gave up 11 bases, with 15 bases separating them. The CDR3 is made up of 12 amino acids. The germline V gene has CDR1 MGHDK and CDR2 SYGVNS. The DNA for the CDR3 is TGTGCCAGCAGTCCCAGAGGATTAGGTTACACCTTC. It translates to CASSPRGLGYTF.

This clone has just a few counts. The rearrangement joins TRBV4-1 to TRBJ2-2, with a weak D call TRBD1 (5 bases). CDR1 is MGHRA, CDR2 YSYEKL, per germline. The CDR3 consists of 17 residues. With 1 base removed from V and 4 bases from J, the gap between germline ends came to 16 bases. The CDR3: CASSQVDMGFGTGELFF. The CDR3 DNA follows: TGCGCCAGCAGCCAAGTGGACATGGGGTTTGGCACCGGGGAGCTGTTTTTT.

This clone came up a few times. The V and J genes are TRBV19 and TRBJ1-5; perhaps TRBD1 as D (6 bases). In germline, CDR1 is LNHDA, CDR2 SQIVND (reference sequence). This CDR3 has 18 residues. Trimming removed 5 bases at V and 0 bases at J, with 20 bases between. The CDR3 loop is CASSHAPIQGYSNQPQHF. CDR3 bases: TGTGCCAGTAGTCACGCCCCTATACAGGGATATAGCAATCAGCCCCAGCATTTT.

The rearrangement uses TRBV5-1 and TRBJ1-4; the D gene is possibly TRBD1 (6 bases). Germline values: CDR1 SGHRS, CDR2 YFSETQ. V lost 0 bases and J lost 0, with 27 bases in between. This CDR3 is 22 amino acids long. The CDR3 sequence: CASSLDRGGAWLSDTTNEKLFF. In nucleotides, the CDR3 is TGCGCCAGCAGCTTGGATCGTGGGGGGGCCTGGTTATCCGACACAACTAATGAAAAACTGTTTTTT.